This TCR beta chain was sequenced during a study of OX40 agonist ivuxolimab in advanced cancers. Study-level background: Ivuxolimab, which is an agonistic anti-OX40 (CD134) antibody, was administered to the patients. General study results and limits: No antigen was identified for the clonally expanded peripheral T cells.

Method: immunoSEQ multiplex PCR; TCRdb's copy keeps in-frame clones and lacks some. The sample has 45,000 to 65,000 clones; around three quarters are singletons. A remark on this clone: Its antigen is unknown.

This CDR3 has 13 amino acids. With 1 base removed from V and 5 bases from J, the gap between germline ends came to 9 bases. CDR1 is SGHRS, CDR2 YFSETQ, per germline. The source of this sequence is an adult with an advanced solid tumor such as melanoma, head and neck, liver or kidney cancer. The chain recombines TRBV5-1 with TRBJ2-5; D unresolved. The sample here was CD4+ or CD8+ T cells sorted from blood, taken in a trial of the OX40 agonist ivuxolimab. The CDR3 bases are TGCGCCAGCAGCTTGAGGGAAGGGGAGACCCAGTACTTC. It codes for CASSLREGETQYF.